The 23 T cell receptor beta chains reported below all come from one sample, sequenced in a study of T cell responses to AZD1222 COVID-19 vaccine. Sequencing was performed with immunoSEQ multiplex PCR; in TCRdb, only in-frame clones are kept and a portion is missing. The sample shows 160,000 or so clones, about nine tenths of them seen only once. This specimen was peripheral blood, taken on day 0 of AZD1222 vaccination. Every receptor here comes from an adult in good health.

The genes are TRBV29-1 and TRBJ1-5; D is unresolved. The V end lost 7 bases, the J end lost 4 bases, and 14 bases lay between the germline ends. CDR3 size: 13 residues. Germline V lookup: CDR1 SQVTM, CDR2 ANQGSEA. Here the CDR3 reads CSASEAGNQPQHF. The CDR3 region has the DNA TGCAGCGCCTCCGAAGCCGGTAATCAGCCCCAGCATTTT.

The J gene is TRBJ1-3, the V gene TRBV4-3; D remains unclear. Trimming shortened V by 0 bases and J by 0 bases, and 12 bases separated the two germline ends. The germline gives CDR1 LGHNA, CDR2 YSLEER. The CDR3 loop spans 17 amino acids. CDR3 in amino acids: CASSQESKRSSGNTIYF. Here the CDR3 DNA reads TGCGCCAGCAGCCAAGAATCTAAACGTAGCTCTGGAAACACCATATATTTT.

The chain has TRBV30 and TRBJ1-1; 8 bases match TRBD1. Germline V CDR1 and CDR2: GTSNPN, SVGIG (reference sequence). The CDR3 sequence is 13 residues long. J gave up 6 bases and V 6 bases, and 9 bases lay outside the gene matches. In nucleotides, the CDR3 is TGTGCCTGCATAGGACAGGGATGGTCTGAAGCTTTCTTT. Translation gives CACIGQGWSEAFF. Full variable domain (remainder filled in from reference TRBV30 and TRBJ1-1): SQTIHQWPATLVQPVGSPLSLECTVEGTSNPNLYWYRQAAGRGLQLLFYSVGIGQISSEVPQNLSASRPQDRQFILSSKKLLLSDSGFYLCACIGQGWSEAFFGQGTRLTVV.

This clone came up once. The gene calls are TRBV18 and TRBJ2-3; D is uncertain. Germline CDR1 reads KGHSH; CDR2 reads LQKENI. CDR3 length: 16 residues. V lost 3 bases, J lost 0 bases, and 13 bases lay in between. CDR3 bases: TGTGCCAGCTCACCTCGTAGGTCCCAGAGCACAGATACGCAGTATTTT. Its translation is CASSPRRSQSTDTQYF.

The chain is built from TRBV7-2 and TRBJ1-5; the D gene is possibly TRBD1 (5 bases). Germline-derived CDR1 and CDR2 are SGHTA and FQGNSA. This CDR3 spans 14 amino acids. The V end was cut by 5 bases, the J end by 8 bases, with 16 bases between. CDR3: CASSTALTGKPQHF. CDR3 sequence (DNA): TGTGCCAGCAGCACAGCCCTTACAGGCAAGCCCCAGCATTTT.

The V gene is TRBV28, the J gene TRBJ2-3; D remains ambiguous. Germline loops: CDR1 MDHEN, CDR2 SYDVKM. Trimming removed 3 bases from V and 8 bases from J, with 9 bases in between. The CDR3 contains 12 residues. CDR3 sequence reads: CASSFPKATQYF. The CDR3 nucleotides are TGTGCCAGCAGTTTCCCGAAGGCTACGCAGTATTTT.

This clone was observed a single time. The J gene is TRBJ1-4, the V gene TRBV2; 7 bases line up with TRBD1. Losses at the gene ends were 7 bases for V and 7 bases for J; bases not matched to a gene: 9. Per the germline V gene, CDR1 is SNHLY and CDR2 is FYNNEI. This CDR3 is built from 14 residues. As DNA, the CDR3 is TGTGCCAGCAATCTGGGACAGCAACTTGAAAAACTGTTTTTT. It is translated as CASNLGQQLEKLFF. Together with reference TRBV2 and TRBJ1-4, the CDR3 gives the full variable domain: EPEVTQTPSHQVTQMGQEVILRCVPISNHLYFYWYRQILGQKVEFLVSFYNNEISEKSEIFDDQFSVERPDGSNFTLKIRSTKLEDSAMYFCASNLGQQLEKLFFGSGTQLSVL.

The chain joins TRBV2 to TRBJ2-7; TRBD2 aligns across 7 bases. V lost 0 bases to trimming and J lost 2 bases; unmatched junction nucleotides: 4. This CDR3 region has 15 residues. Germline V lookup: CDR1 SNHLY, CDR2 FYNNEI. CDR3 protein: CASSEAGAGTYEQYF. CDR3 DNA sequence: TGTGCCAGCAGTGAAGCGGGAGCGGGAACCTACGAGCAGTACTTC.

The chain's CDR3 is CSASLRDIRQPQHF. DNA of the CDR3: TGCAGTGCTAGTCTCCGGGACATAAGACAGCCCCAGCATTTT. This chain uses TRBV20-1 with TRBJ1-5; D might be TRBD1 (6 bases). CDR1 DFQATT and CDR2 SNEGSKA come from the germline V gene (reference sequence). This CDR3 spans 14 amino acids. Trimming left V 3 bases short and J 7 bases short, with 16 bases between.

The chain carries TRBV14 and TRBJ2-7; D possibly matches TRBD1 or TRBD2 (6 bases each). V lost 4 bases, J lost 0 bases, and 16 bases lay in between. Germline V lookup: CDR1 SGHDN, CDR2 FVKESK. The CDR3 runs 16 residues. The CDR3 region has the DNA TGTGCCAGCAGCCTAAGCCTCGGGGGCCGCTCCTACGAGCAGTACTTC. Translation: CASSLSLGGRSYEQYF.

The gene calls are TRBV7-2 and TRBJ2-2; D might be TRBD2 (6 bases). V lost 4 bases and J 6 bases, leaving 18 bases between the germline ends. Per the germline V gene, CDR1 is SGHTA and CDR2 is FQGNSA. The CDR3 is 16 residues long. CDR3 residues: CASSSPGLNRAGELFF. The CDR3 DNA sequence: TGTGCCAGCAGCTCACCGGGACTCAATAGGGCCGGGGAGCTGTTTTTT.

The chain employs TRBV28 and TRBJ2-1, with D perhaps matching TRBD1 or TRBD2 (5 bases each). Germline values: CDR1 MDHEN, CDR2 SYDVKM. V lost 6 bases and J 3 bases, leaving 18 bases between the germline ends. This CDR3 has 16 residues. The CDR3 sequence: CASSPSRGANYNEQFF. DNA for the CDR3: TGTGCCAGCAGCCCCTCAAGAGGGGCGAACTACAATGAGCAGTTCTTC.

The table lists this clone with a few counts. The identical CDR3 is also encoded by other nucleotide sequences in the sample. The chain has TRBV3-1 (or the pseudogene TRBV3-2) and TRBJ1-6; no clear D gene. CDR3 length: 15 residues. The V gene's germline CDR1 is LGHDT and CDR2 YNNKEL (reference sequence). Trimming stripped 1 base from V and 7 bases from J, with 11 bases between. The DNA for the CDR3 is TGTGCCAGCAGCCAAGTGGGAGGGAACAATTCACCCCTCCACTTT. Translation: CASSQVGGNNSPLHF.

The rearrangement joins TRBV10-3 to TRBJ1-5, with 7 bases that match TRBD1. The CDR3 has 15 amino acids. With 5 bases clipped from V and 0 bases from J, the junction kept 4 bases outside the gene matches. Germline V lookup: CDR1 ENHRY, CDR2 SYGVKD. The CDR3 sequence is CAISPGGDSNQPQHF. CDR3 nucleotide sequence: TGTGCCATCAGTCCAGGGGGGGATAGCAATCAGCCCCAGCATTTT.

This clone was seen only a few times. The rearrangement joins TRBV4-1 to TRBJ1-5; a weak D match, TRBD1 (5 bases). Trimming removed 1 base at V and 6 bases at J, with 16 bases between. CDR1 is MGHRA and CDR2 is YSYEKL in the germline V gene. This CDR3 is 16 amino acids long. The CDR3 is CASSQVALGDGQPQHF. The CDR3 DNA reads TGCGCCAGCAGCCAAGTGGCTCTGGGGGACGGTCAGCCCCAGCATTTT.

This rearrangement joins TRBV5-1 to TRBJ2-3; unclear D gene. Germline values: CDR1 SGHRS, CDR2 YFSETQ. The CDR3 has 13 residues. Trimming left V 3 bases short and J 6 bases short, with 11 bases between. CDR3 protein: CASSYPGSDTQYF. The DNA of the CDR3 is TGCGCCAGCAGCTACCCGGGCTCCGATACGCAGTATTTT.

V is TRBV18 and J is TRBJ2-6; D unresolved. This CDR3 region has 14 residues. Trimming shortened V by 3 bases and J by 2 bases, and 5 bases separated the two germline ends. CDR1 is KGHSH and CDR2 is LQKENI in the germline V gene. CDR3 DNA sequence: TGTGCCAGCTCACCTTCTGCTGGGGCCAACGTCCTGACTTTC. Translated, it gives CASSPSAGANVLTF.

As to this clone: In the same sample, other DNA sequences code for this CDR3. The rearrangement uses TRBV28 and TRBJ1-5; possibly TRBD1 for D (5 bases). The CDR3 is 15 residues long. Germline V gene lookup returns CDR1 MDHEN and CDR2 SYDVKM. The V end was cut by 1 base, the J end by 1 base, with 8 bases between. The CDR3 sequence: CASSLSQASNQPQHF. Written as DNA, the CDR3 is TGTGCCAGCAGTTTATCACAGGCGAGCAATCAGCCCCAGCATTTT.

This clone was observed a few times. The gene calls are TRBV19 and TRBJ2-2; D is ambiguous. Trimming shortened V by 0 bases and J by 7 bases, and 6 bases separated the two germline ends. The CDR3 has 13 residues. CDR1 LNHDA and CDR2 SQIVND come from the germline V gene (reference sequence). The CDR3 sequence is CASSIEGHGELFF. The CDR3 bases are TGTGCCAGTAGTATAGAGGGCCACGGGGAGCTGTTTTTT. The full variable domain, rest sourced from reference TRBV19 and TRBJ2-2, is DGGITQSPKYLFRKEGQNVTLSCEQNLNHDAMYWYRQDPGQGLRLIYYSQIVNDFQKGDIAEGYSVSREKKESFPLTVTSAQKNPTAFYLCASSIEGHGELFFGEGSRLTVL.

The V call is TRBV2, the J call TRBJ2-2, with D unclear. The CDR3 length is 11 residues. In germline, CDR1 is SNHLY, CDR2 FYNNEI. The V gene lost 6 bases and the J gene lost 9 bases, with 8 bases spanning the gap. The CDR3 region has the DNA TGTGCCAGCAGGTCGTCGAGGGAGCTGTTTTTT. Translating gives CASRSSRELFF.

The chain uses TRBV7-2 and TRBJ2-3; D possibly corresponds to TRBD2 (6 bases). V was trimmed by 1 base and J by 3 bases, leaving 14 bases between them. Germline V gene sequence: CDR1 SGHTA, CDR2 FQGNSA. The CDR3 consists of 16 residues. This chain's CDR3 is CASSLVGGDGTDTQYF. The CDR3 DNA is TGTGCCAGCAGCTTAGTGGGCGGGGATGGAACAGATACGCAGTATTTT.

The genes are TRBV30 and TRBJ2-3; D may be TRBD1 (6 bases). Per germline, CDR1 GTSNPN and CDR2 SVGIG (reference sequence). This CDR3 has 14 amino acids. With 4 bases removed from V and 2 bases from J, the gap between germline ends came to 13 bases. The CDR3 sequence is CAWTDSDLTDTQYF. In DNA form, the CDR3 reads TGTGCCTGGACGGACAGCGACCTCACAGATACGCAGTATTTT.

This clone came up once. The chain uses TRBV12-3 or TRBV12-4 and TRBJ1-1; no firm D call. This CDR3 comprises 12 residues. Deletions cut 5 bases from V and 10 bases from J, with 14 bases between. The CDR3 DNA follows: TGTGCCAGCAGTCCACCGGGGTGGGGAGCTTTCTTT. The encoded protein is CASSPPGWGAFF.